Presented here are 4 T cell receptor beta chains from one specimen sequenced in a study of blood T cell repertoires in COVID-19. TCRdb's copy holds only in-frame clones and misses some; the assay was immunoSEQ multiplex PCR. Among almost 250,000 clones listed, around 85% were seen once. Sequenced input: PBMCs or T cells enriched from blood (not recorded which). The receptors come from a woman between 50 and 59 years old with acute COVID-19.

The rearrangement links TRBV10-3 to TRBJ1-1; a weak D match, TRBD1 (5 bases). CDR1 is ENHRY, CDR2 SYGVKD, per germline. The ends were cut back, 11 bases at V and 3 bases at J, with 16 bases in the middle. There are 13 residues in the CDR3. CDR3 DNA: TGTGCCGTCACACCAGGGTGGGACACTGAAGCTTTCTTT. It codes for CAVTPGWDTEAFF.

V is TRBV14 and J is TRBJ1-1, with unresolved D. The V end was cut by 0 bases, the J end by 10 bases, with 15 bases between. This CDR3 comprises 14 residues. Germline V gene sequence: CDR1 SGHDN, CDR2 FVKESK. The CDR3 region is CASSQDMGGRGAFF. CDR3 nucleotides: TGTGCCAGCAGCCAAGATATGGGAGGGCGTGGAGCTTTCTTT.

The chain employs TRBV7-7 and TRBJ2-1; D perhaps matches TRBD1 (6 bases). V shed 2 bases and J shed 3 bases, with 11 bases lying between them. Germline V lookup: CDR1 SSHAT, CDR2 FNYEAQ (reference sequence). The CDR3 contains 15 residues. This CDR3 is CASSLYEGVYNEQFF. CDR3 bases: TGTGCCAGCAGCTTATACGAGGGGGTCTACAATGAGCAGTTCTTC.

This clone has a handful of counts. The genes are TRBV12-3 or TRBV12-4 and TRBJ1-1; maybe TRBD1 (5 bases). V lost 3 bases, J lost 5 bases, and 10 bases lay in between. This CDR3 is 13 amino acids long. As DNA, the CDR3 is TGTGCCAGCAGTTTTGGGGGGAGAACTGAAGCTTTCTTT. This codes for CASSFGGRTEAFF.